The TCR beta chain under discussion was sequenced for a study of blood T cell repertoires in COVID-19. Original handling: Estimation of nucleated cell counts was performed using reference gene primer amplification. TCRdb's table, derived via immunoSEQ multiplex PCR, lists solely in-frame clones and lacks some. V and J calls and clone size are given by that table; D and trimming were obtained from the DNA. The data contain 35,000 to 45,000 clones, over 75% of them singletons. This CDR3 contains 18 residues. Trimming removed 5 bases from V and 0 bases from J; junction bases left unmatched: 13. CDR1 KGHSH and CDR2 LQKENI come from the germline V gene.

The specimen sequenced was peripheral blood. The rearrangement joins TRBV18 to TRBJ1-1; 9 bases match TRBD1. The clonotype originates from a human donor in a cohort sampled during active COVID-19. CDR3 region: CASSGTGGEGRMNTEAFF. The DNA of the CDR3 is TGTGCCAGCTCAGGTACAGGGGGCGAGGGAAGGATGAACACTGAAGCTTTCTTT.